The rows below give T cell receptor beta chains drawn from one sample of a study of blood T cell repertoires in COVID-19. Profiled with immunoSEQ multiplex PCR; TCRdb holds only in-frame clones, not every one. This sample has 35,000 to 45,000 clones, with 75% to 90% found just once. Source material: peripheral blood. The receptors were sampled from a human donor in a cohort sampled during active COVID-19. CDR3s include the opening cysteine and the closing phenylalanine or tryptophan. Fields, in order: CDR3 protein, J gene, V gene, clone size. Some rows mark clone size as missing; the rest say once, few, many or name a class of expanded clone.

CDR3 protein: CASSSQGADGYTF
J gene: TRBJ1-2
V gene: TRBV5-1
clone size: once

CDR3 protein: CASSFDSLPNYEQYF
J gene: TRBJ2-7
V gene: TRBV11-2
clone size: few

CDR3 protein: CASSPRPGTSGGTQETQYF
J gene: TRBJ2-5
V gene: TRBV5-4
clone size: .

CDR3 protein: CASSSDRMIDNNQPQHF
J gene: TRBJ1-5
V gene: TRBV7-9
clone size: .

CDR3 protein: CASSSYDEQYF
J gene: TRBJ2-7
V gene: TRBV12-3/TRBV12-4
clone size: .

CDR3 protein: CASSVEGASGGTQYF
J gene: TRBJ2-7
V gene: TRBV9
clone size: .

CDR3 protein: CASRRPRGVGEQYF
J gene: TRBJ2-7
V gene: TRBV7-2
clone size: .

CDR3 protein: CASSAGQGNTEAFF
J gene: TRBJ1-1
V gene: TRBV19
clone size: .

CDR3 protein: CASSYRNRGFYGYTF
J gene: TRBJ1-2
V gene: TRBV6-5
clone size: .

CDR3 protein: CASSSGGGVEKLFF
J gene: TRBJ1-4
V gene: TRBV5-1
clone size: .

CDR3 protein: CASSDLRTGGAGYTF
J gene: TRBJ1-2
V gene: TRBV6-2/TRBV6-3
clone size: once

CDR3 protein: CASSLVTGEGPYGYTF
J gene: TRBJ1-2
V gene: TRBV11-2
clone size: .

CDR3 protein: CASSVATGGYEQYF
J gene: TRBJ2-7
V gene: TRBV9
clone size: .

CDR3 protein: CASSRGLGVGSNYGYTF
J gene: TRBJ1-2
V gene: TRBV5-4
clone size: .

CDR3 protein: CASRRDRGPGNTIYF
J gene: TRBJ1-3
V gene: TRBV6-5
clone size: .

CDR3 protein: CASSFGTGAYEQYF
J gene: TRBJ2-7
V gene: TRBV13
clone size: .

CDR3 protein: CATSVSGKNIQYF
J gene: TRBJ2-4
V gene: TRBV24-1
clone size: .

CDR3 protein: CASSEGWSGSSYEQYF
J gene: TRBJ2-7
V gene: TRBV2
clone size: .

CDR3 protein: CASSLNSGRETQYF
J gene: TRBJ2-5
V gene: TRBV7-2
clone size: once

CDR3 protein: CASRTTGYYGYTF
J gene: TRBJ1-2
V gene: TRBV12-3/TRBV12-4
clone size: .

CDR3 protein: CASGAGWYEQYF
J gene: TRBJ2-7
V gene: TRBV27
clone size: once

CDR3 protein: CASSQETSASSYNEQFF
J gene: TRBJ2-1
V gene: TRBV4-2
clone size: .

CDR3 protein: CASSDRYSPLHF
J gene: TRBJ1-6
V gene: TRBV6-1
clone size: .

CDR3 protein: CSVLESSYEQYF
J gene: TRBJ2-7
V gene: TRBV29-1
clone size: few

CDR3 protein: CASSPQMNTEAFF
J gene: TRBJ1-1
V gene: TRBV7-8
clone size: .

CDR3 protein: CASSPPGQTYEQYF
J gene: TRBJ2-7
V gene: TRBV5-6
clone size: once

CDR3 protein: CASSTDILNTEAFF
J gene: TRBJ1-1
V gene: TRBV6-2/TRBV6-3
clone size: .

CDR3 protein: CASRPGTGQANYGYTF
J gene: TRBJ1-2
V gene: TRBV19
clone size: .

CDR3 protein: CASSFRIQGAYEQYF
J gene: TRBJ2-7
V gene: TRBV5-1
clone size: .

CDR3 protein: CASSIAGSGANVLTF
J gene: TRBJ2-6
V gene: TRBV19
clone size: .

CDR3 protein: CASSPGTGVHSGAGNTIYF
J gene: TRBJ1-3
V gene: TRBV6-6
clone size: .

CDR3 protein: CASSSQGANTEAFF
J gene: TRBJ1-1
V gene: TRBV6-2/TRBV6-3
clone size: .

CDR3 protein: CASSSRGGWAVEQYF
J gene: TRBJ2-7
V gene: TRBV7-2
clone size: .

CDR3 protein: CASTADRGETDTQYF
J gene: TRBJ2-3
V gene: TRBV10-1
clone size: .

CDR3 protein: CASSYDRGYYGYTF
J gene: TRBJ1-2
V gene: TRBV6-6
clone size: .

CDR3 protein: CASSLTFTGGGNQPQHF
J gene: TRBJ1-5
V gene: TRBV7-2
clone size: once

CDR3 protein: CASSSTENSYEQYF
J gene: TRBJ2-7
V gene: TRBV11-3
clone size: .

CDR3 protein: CASSSGGYSLYEQYF
J gene: TRBJ2-7
V gene: TRBV3-1/TRBV3-2
clone size: .

CDR3 protein: CASSSAGTGGYEQYF
J gene: TRBJ2-7
V gene: TRBV6-5
clone size: .

CDR3 protein: CTSSHCTRDWLKTYEQYF
J gene: TRBJ2-7
V gene: TRBV1
clone size: .

CDR3 protein: CASSVYGLPNEQYF
J gene: TRBJ2-7
V gene: TRBV2
clone size: .

CDR3 protein: CASSLGTESQPQHF
J gene: TRBJ1-5
V gene: TRBV7-9
clone size: few

CDR3 protein: CASSIEARARYGYTF
J gene: TRBJ1-2
V gene: TRBV19
clone size: .

CDR3 protein: CASSQGEGGNTIYF
J gene: TRBJ1-3
V gene: TRBV18
clone size: .

CDR3 protein: CASSKSDRDEQYF
J gene: TRBJ2-7
V gene: TRBV19
clone size: .

CDR3 protein: CASSFAGISYEQYF
J gene: TRBJ2-7
V gene: TRBV11-2
clone size: .

CDR3 protein: CASSSTYRGNYGYTF
J gene: TRBJ1-2
V gene: TRBV3-1/TRBV3-2
clone size: .

CDR3 protein: CASSLEPINGGELFF
J gene: TRBJ2-2
V gene: TRBV5-1
clone size: .

CDR3 protein: CASSRTTDGYTF
J gene: TRBJ1-2
V gene: TRBV19
clone size: .

CDR3 protein: CASRTQETQYF
J gene: TRBJ2-5
V gene: TRBV28
clone size: .

CDR3 protein: CASSLKDRNTEAFF
J gene: TRBJ1-1
V gene: TRBV18
clone size: .

CDR3 protein: CASTTYGTGGYLGGYTF
J gene: TRBJ1-2
V gene: TRBV19
clone size: few

CDR3 protein: CASSSTGTGTHEQYF
J gene: TRBJ2-7
V gene: TRBV11-3
clone size: .

CDR3 protein: CASVGGVSYEQYF
J gene: TRBJ2-7
V gene: TRBV6-6
clone size: .

CDR3 protein: CASSQGAGNQPQHF
J gene: TRBJ1-5
V gene: TRBV3-1/TRBV3-2
clone size: .

CDR3 protein: CASSPGYEQYF
J gene: TRBJ2-7
V gene: TRBV18
clone size: .

CDR3 protein: CASSQVGTGVPYGYGYTF
J gene: TRBJ1-2
V gene: TRBV4-3
clone size: .

CDR3 protein: CASSQGIWANEKLFF
J gene: TRBJ1-4
V gene: TRBV4-3
clone size: .

CDR3 protein: CASSFGQGLNYGYTF
J gene: TRBJ1-2
V gene: TRBV5-5
clone size: .